Presented here are 26 T cell receptor beta chains from one specimen sequenced in a study of blood T cell repertoires in COVID-19. Some clones are missing from TCRdb's copy, which holds only in-frame ones; the method was immunoSEQ multiplex PCR. The sample lists roughly 99,000 clones; more than 65% were seen once. The sample consisted of peripheral blood. These receptor sequences come from a woman older than 75 with active or convalescent COVID-19.

This chain uses TRBV2 with TRBJ2-2; 11 positions agree with TRBD2. Germline values: CDR1 SNHLY, CDR2 FYNNEI. After removal of 1 base from V and 6 bases from J, the junction contained 7 bases not matched to a gene. The CDR3 spans 17 residues. The CDR3 DNA is TGTGCCAGCAGTGAAGTTCGGCTAGCGGGAGGAGCCGGGGAGCTGTTTTTT. It is translated as CASSEVRLAGGAGELFF.

The sample holds one count of this clone. The V call is TRBV6-5, the J call TRBJ2-7; D is possibly TRBD1 (5 bases). Germline CDR1 and CDR2: MNHEY and SVGAGI. This CDR3 is built from 12 residues. V lost 8 bases and J lost 3, with 11 bases in between. Written as DNA, the CDR3 is TGTGCCAGCGAGGACACCCGCTACGAGCAGTACTTC. The encoded protein is CASEDTRYEQYF.

The CDR3 DNA is TGTGCCAGCTCCGGCGACTCCTCGGTGTACAATGAGCAGTTCTTC. Translating gives CASSGDSSVYNEQFF. V gene TRBV18 combines with J gene TRBJ2-1; D ambiguous. This CDR3 spans 15 amino acids. The germline V gene encodes CDR1 KGHSH and CDR2 LQKENI. Between the trimmed V and J ends, which lost 6 bases and 4 bases, there was a span of 16 bases.

Of note for this clone: One junction end disagrees with the germline gene, perhaps due to a read error. The chain uses TRBV5-1 and TRBJ2-7; a weak D match, TRBD1 (6 bases). The length of the CDR3 is 14 residues. Germline CDR1 reads SGHRS; CDR2 reads YFSETQ. This CDR3 is CASSMDSRIYEQYF. The CDR3, as DNA: TGTGCCAGCAGCATGGACAGTAGAATCTACGAGCAGTACTTC.

The chain has TRBV19 and TRBJ2-5, with D maybe TRBD1 (6 bases). The CDR3 totals 14 residues. Trimming pared 5 bases from V and 5 bases from J, leaving 15 bases between. Germline V gene sequence: CDR1 LNHDA, CDR2 SQIVND (reference sequence). The CDR3 sequence: CASSVTGSGETQYF. In DNA, the CDR3 is TGTGCCAGTAGTGTCACAGGGTCCGGGGAGACCCAGTACTTC.

A few counts support this clone. The chain combines TRBV25-1 with TRBJ1-3, with D uncertain. Deletions cut 0 bases from V and 8 bases from J, with 8 bases between. CDR3 length: 13 residues. Germline assignment: CDR1 MGHDK and CDR2 SYGVNS. In DNA form, the CDR3 reads TGTGCCAGCAGTGAATATCCCTCAGACACCATATATTTT. The encoded protein is CASSEYPSDTIYF.

V usage is TRBV5-6 and J usage is TRBJ2-6, with D perhaps matching TRBD1 (6 bases). The germline CDR1 and CDR2 sequences are SGHDT and YYEEEE. With 0 bases removed from V and 1 base from J, the gap between germline ends came to 17 bases. The CDR3 length is 19 residues. In DNA form, the CDR3 reads TGTGCCAGCAGCTTGGTTCGTGGGGGCGCAGTGTCTGGGGCCAACGTCCTGACTTTC. Translating gives CASSLVRGGAVSGANVLTF.

This clone was found once. The gene calls are TRBV7-2 and TRBJ2-5, with D possibly being TRBD1 (5 bases). Deletions cut 2 bases from V and 5 bases from J, with 15 bases between. CDR1 and CDR2 (germline): SGHTA, FQGNSA. The CDR3 contains 15 residues. The CDR3 region is CASSLPRQKGETQYF. Written as DNA, the CDR3 is TGTGCCAGCAGCTTACCAAGGCAAAAGGGGGAGACCCAGTACTTC.

The rearrangement links TRBV6-2 or TRBV6-3 to TRBJ2-5, with TRBD1 matching over 7 bases. The CDR3 extends over 14 amino acids. After removal of 0 bases from V and 9 bases from J, the junction contained 7 bases not matched to a gene. From germline, CDR1 is MNHEY and CDR2 SVGEGT. In nucleotides, the CDR3 is TGTGCCAGCAGTTACTCAGGGGGACAGCCGGCCCAGTACTTC. Protein product: CASSYSGGQPAQYF.

This sequence joins TRBV7-6 and TRBJ2-5; TRBD2 matches at 8 bases. The V gene's germline CDR1 is SGHVS and CDR2 FNYEAQ. The CDR3 spans 14 residues. Trimming removed 5 bases from V and 2 bases from J; junction bases left unmatched: 4. This CDR3 reads CASSAVAGQETQYF. CDR3 bases: TGTGCCAGCAGCGCAGTAGCGGGGCAAGAGACCCAGTACTTC.

This chain joins TRBV24-1 and TRBJ2-5, with D tentatively TRBD1 (6 bases). CDR3 length: 17 amino acids. V was pared by 5 bases and J by 5 bases, with 23 bases between. Germline V lookup: CDR1 KGHDR, CDR2 SFDVKD. The CDR3 bases are TGTGCCACCAGTGCTTCGCCGACAGGACCTGCGATGGAGACCCAGTACTTC. Translation gives CATSASPTGPAMETQYF.

The chain joins TRBV5-1 to TRBJ2-3; 13 positions agree with TRBD2. The V segment lost 4 bases and the J segment 3 bases; nucleotides outside the gene matches: 5. The CDR3 loop spans 16 amino acids. The V gene's germline CDR1 is SGHRS and CDR2 YFSETQ. This chain's CDR3 is CASSQRTSGRTDTQYF. The CDR3 DNA follows: TGCGCCAGCAGCCAAAGGACTAGCGGGAGAACAGATACGCAGTATTTT.

The chain joins TRBV2 to TRBJ2-1, with 7 bases identical to TRBD2. Germline V gene lookup returns CDR1 SNHLY and CDR2 FYNNEI. The trim removed 2 bases at V and 8 bases at J, leaving 9 bases unmatched. This CDR3 has 15 amino acids. CDR3 region: CASSERLAARYEQFF. CDR3 bases: TGTGCCAGCAGTGAAAGGCTAGCGGCAAGGTATGAGCAGTTCTTC.

The V call is TRBV11-2, the J call TRBJ2-3; unclear D gene. Germline V CDR1 and CDR2: SGHAT, FQNNGV. The V gene lost 5 bases and the J gene lost 5 bases, with 8 bases spanning the gap. The CDR3 sequence is 12 residues long. This CDR3 reads CASSRNRDTQYF. CDR3 DNA sequence: TGTGCCAGCAGCCGTAATCGAGATACGCAGTATTTT.

This chain joins TRBV29-1 and TRBJ1-2; 7 bases agree with TRBD1. Germline CDR1 and CDR2: SQVTM and ANQGSEA. Trimming at V came to 5 bases and at J to 2 bases, leaving 2 bases not matched to a gene. The CDR3 length is 12 residues. CDR3 coding DNA: TGCAGCGTTACGACAGGGAACTATGGCTACACCTTC. This sequence encodes CSVTTGNYGYTF. Looking up the rest from reference TRBV29-1 and TRBJ1-2 gives the full variable domain: SAVISQKPSRDICQRGTSLTIQCQVDSQVTMMFWYRQQPGQSLTLIATANQGSEATYESGFVIDKFPISRPNLTFSTLTVSNMSPEDSSIYLCSVTTGNYGYTFGSGTRLTVV.

The chain has TRBV6-2 or TRBV6-3 and TRBJ1-1, with D uncertain. Germline V CDR1 and CDR2: MNHEY, SVGEGT. This CDR3 has 11 residues. V shed 4 bases and J shed 11 bases, with 11 bases lying between them. This CDR3 is CASSSTREAFF. The CDR3 nucleotides are TGTGCCAGCAGTTCGACCCGGGAGGCTTTCTTT.

The chain couples TRBV6-2 or TRBV6-3 to TRBJ2-5, with D uncertain. This CDR3 region has 12 residues. V was pared by 5 bases and J by 3 bases, with 7 bases between. Germline V gene lookup returns CDR1 MNHEY and CDR2 SVGEGT. The CDR3 nucleotides read TGTGCCAGCAGTGCGTCAAAAGAGACCCAGTACTTC. Protein: CASSASKETQYF.

This clone was observed a few times. The rearrangement links TRBV11-2 to TRBJ2-7; 9 bases are a match to TRBD2. The CDR3 covers 14 residues. CDR1 is SGHAT, CDR2 FQNNGV, per germline. The J segment lost 2 bases and the V segment lost 1 base, leaving 0 bases of the junction unmatched. The CDR3 nucleotides read TGTGCCAGCAGCTTAGTAGCGGGGGCCTACGAGCAGTACTTC. It encodes CASSLVAGAYEQYF.

The sample holds a few counts of this clone. The chain recombines TRBV18 with TRBJ2-1; TRBD2 aligns across 12 bases. This CDR3 is built from 20 residues. J was trimmed by 0 bases and V by 0 bases; bases with no gene match: 9. Germline lookup yields CDR1 KGHSH and CDR2 LQKENI. The CDR3 region has the DNA TGTGCCAGCTCACCACCGAGGACTAGCGGGGTCCCGAGCTCCTACAATGAGCAGTTCTTC. Its protein is CASSPPRTSGVPSSYNEQFF.

The rearrangement links TRBV15 to TRBJ1-6, with a tentative D call TRBD1 (6 bases). This CDR3 region has 13 residues. Germline CDR1 is LNHNV and CDR2 is YYDKDF (reference sequence). Trimming left V 9 bases short and J 14 bases short, with 20 bases between. The CDR3 DNA is TGTGCCACTCAGGACAGACCAACACTTTCCCTCCACTTT. This translates into CATQDRPTLSLHF. The full variable domain, its missing parts supplied by reference TRBV15 and TRBJ1-6, is DAMVIQNPRYQVTQFGKPVTLSCSQTLNHNVMYWYQQKSSQAPKLLFHYYDKDFNNEADTPDNFQSRRPNTSFCFLDIRSPGLGDTAMYLCATQDRPTLSLHFGNGTRLTVT.

This chain joins TRBV11-3 and TRBJ2-3; maybe TRBD2 (5 bases). CDR3 length equals 18 residues. Trimming stripped 1 base from V and 6 bases from J, with 23 bases between. Germline CDR1 is SGHNT and CDR2 is YENEEA. This chain's CDR3 is CASSLGPLQPGSGDTQYF. The DNA for the CDR3 is TGTGCCAGCAGCTTAGGGCCGTTGCAACCAGGATCGGGGGATACGCAGTATTTT.

This sequence joins TRBV5-1 and TRBJ1-2; the match to TRBD1 covers 7 bases. Germline loops: CDR1 SGHRS, CDR2 YFSETQ. The V segment lost 4 bases and the J segment 3 bases; nucleotides outside the gene matches: 9. This CDR3 contains 15 residues. This chain's CDR3 is CASSPGLQGDYGYTF. The DNA for the CDR3 is TGCGCCAGCAGCCCGGGACTCCAGGGGGACTATGGCTACACCTTC.

This clone was picked up a small number of times. The chain combines TRBV12-3 or TRBV12-4 with TRBJ1-2; 8 bases fit TRBD1. Unmatched junction bases numbered 7, after V lost 3 bases and J lost 10 bases. The CDR3 contains 13 residues. This CDR3 is CASSFRQGADYTF. The CDR3 region has the DNA TGTGCCAGCAGTTTTAGGCAGGGGGCTGACTACACCTTC.

The chain couples TRBV7-9 to TRBJ2-5; no definite D call. The CDR3 sequence is 13 residues long. CDR1 SEHNR and CDR2 FQNEAQ come from the germline V gene (reference sequence). Trimming took 2 bases from V and 5 from J, leaving 9 bases between them. The CDR3 loop is CASSLFLGETQYF. Here the CDR3 DNA reads TGTGCCAGCAGCTTATTCCTAGGCGAGACCCAGTACTTC.

This clone showed up just once. The chain joins TRBV24-1 to TRBJ2-2; 10 bases are a match to TRBD2. Trimming took 0 bases from V and 6 from J; bases not matched to a gene: 9. The germline V gene has CDR1 KGHDR and CDR2 SFDVKD. This CDR3 is built from 18 residues. CDR3 nucleotides: TGTGCCACCAGTGATTTGGGTCTAGCGGGAGCAGTTTCCGGGGAGCTGTTTTTT. Residues: CATSDLGLAGAVSGELFF.

The CDR3 loop is CASSPAGTRTDEQYF. In DNA form, the CDR3 reads TGTGCCAGCAGCCCTGCCGGGACTAGGACGGACGAGCAGTACTTC. This chain links TRBV4-2 with TRBJ2-7; 8 bases are a match to TRBD2. After removal of 4 bases from V and 5 bases from J, the junction contained 10 bases not matched to a gene. Per germline, CDR1 LGHNA and CDR2 YNFKEQ. There are 15 residues in the CDR3.